What follows is one T cell receptor (beta chain) and its context. Its antigen is not identified. The sample originates from a study of T cell responses to AZD1222 COVID-19 vaccine. Profiling relied on immunoSEQ multiplex PCR, and the TCRdb table lists in-frame clones only, not all of them. Altogether 100,000 to 150,000 clones are present, around 91% being singletons, with the ten largest covering about 4.2%. Study-wide findings and caveats: Along spike, vaccine-associated CD4 TCRs were found throughout, with dominance at 160-218 and 743-854. Clonal diversity was possibly underestimated, and white British individuals and females predominated among donors. Nearly half of spike-specific TCRs reportedly target unmutated variant regions.

The CDR3 covers 17 residues. Unmatched junction bases numbered 14, after V lost 4 bases and J lost 3 bases. Germline CDR1 reads MNHNS; CDR2 reads SASEGT. The rearrangement joins TRBV6-1 to TRBJ2-7, with 8 positions matching TRBD2. This clonotype was obtained from an adult in good health. The input for sequencing was peripheral blood, taken on day 0 of MenACWY control vaccination. CDR3 in DNA: TGTGCCAGCAGTGGAGAGGGCGGGAGGTTAACCCGCTACGAGCAGTACTTC. It encodes CASSGEGGRLTRYEQYF.